Below are 4 T cell receptor beta chains sequenced from a single sample in a study of beta chain features in type 1 diabetes. Isolated RNA was reverse transcribed in full, so expressed TCRB transcripts were sequenced. Profiled with immunoSEQ multiplex PCR; TCRdb holds only in-frame clones, not every one. The data contain about 290,000 clones, approximately 8.1% of them singletons. The material sequenced was central memory CD4+ T cells from blood. The receptors shown here come from a woman between 18 and 29 years old in good health.

The chain couples TRBV6-5 to TRBJ2-3; either TRBD1 or TRBD2 may supply D (5 bases each). The germline V and J ends were trimmed by 5 bases and 1 base, with 10 bases remaining between them. This CDR3 contains 14 residues. Germline-derived CDR1 and CDR2 are MNHEY and SVGAGI. CDR3 sequence (DNA): TGTGCCAGCAGTCGTAGAGGGGGCACAGATACGCAGTATTTT. This sequence encodes CASSRRGGTDTQYF.

The V gene is TRBV9, the J gene TRBJ1-6, with D possibly TRBD1 on 6 matching bases. Germline CDR1 is SGDLS and CDR2 is YYNGEE. Between the trimmed V and J ends, which lost 0 bases and 7 bases, there was a span of 11 bases. This CDR3 comprises 15 residues. The CDR3 DNA reads TGTGCCAGCAGCGTAGGCAACAGGGAGAATTCACCCCTCCACTTT. It yields the protein CASSVGNRENSPLHF.

This clone was seen only a few times. The V gene is TRBV7-2, the J gene TRBJ2-3; the D gene could be TRBD1 or TRBD2 (6 bases each). The V end was cut by 4 bases, the J end by 7 bases, with 24 bases between. Germline V gene lookup returns CDR1 SGHTA and CDR2 FQGNSA. The CDR3 has 17 residues. CDR3 DNA: TGTGCCAGCAGCTCCCCTCTGGGGGGCCCCCTTTCCAATACGCAGTATTTT. Protein: CASSSPLGGPLSNTQYF. The complete variable domain, with remaining parts taken from reference TRBV7-2 and TRBJ2-3, reads GAGVSQSPSNKVTEKGKDVELRCDPISGHTALYWYRQSLGQGLEFLIYFQGNSAPDKSGLPSDRFSAERTGGSVSTLTIQRTQQEDSAVYLCASSSPLGGPLSNTQYFGPGTRLTVL.

The chain couples TRBV2 to TRBJ2-6; D uncertain. The length of the CDR3 is 15 residues. The V gene lost 6 bases and the J gene lost 0 bases, with 9 bases spanning the gap. Per germline, CDR1 SNHLY and CDR2 FYNNEI. The CDR3 sequence is CASSSSVSGANVLTF. CDR3 DNA sequence: TGTGCCAGCAGCTCGTCCGTCTCTGGGGCCAACGTCCTGACTTTC.